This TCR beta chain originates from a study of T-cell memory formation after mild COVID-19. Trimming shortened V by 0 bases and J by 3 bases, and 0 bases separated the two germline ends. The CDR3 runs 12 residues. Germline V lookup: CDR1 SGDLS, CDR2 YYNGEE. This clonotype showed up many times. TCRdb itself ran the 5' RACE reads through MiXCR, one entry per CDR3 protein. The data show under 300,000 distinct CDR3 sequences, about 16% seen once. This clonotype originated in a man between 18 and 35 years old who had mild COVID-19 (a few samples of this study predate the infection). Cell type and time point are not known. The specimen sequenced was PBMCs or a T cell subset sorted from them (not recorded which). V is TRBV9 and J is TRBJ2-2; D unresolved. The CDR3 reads CASSVDTGELFF. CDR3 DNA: TGTGCCAGCAGCGTAGACACCGGGGAGCTGTTTTTT.